The clone carrying this T cell receptor beta chain occurred a few times. Its antigen remains unidentified. A much larger clone lies one base from this, so it may be a read error. This sample was taken from a study of read filtering for tumor transcriptome and immune sequencing. Study as a whole: The cohort had approximately 16 men and more than 11 women aged roughly 40 to 90, mean about 72 years. Study-wide findings and caveats: RNA-seq captured clonotypes less deeply and reliably than IR-seq. Correlation between methods rose after single-read clonotypes were removed.

The CDR3 runs 12 residues. The V gene's germline CDR1 is GTSNPN and CDR2 SVGIG (reference sequence). From roughly 390 ng of RNA, a library with molecular barcoded alpha/delta and beta/gamma adaptors was made. TCRdb fed the reads into MiXCR, producing one record per CDR3 protein. In the table there are more than 100,000 distinct CDR3 sequences, over 10% of which are singletons. The sequence was collected from a donor at least 40 years old with multiple myeloma. The J gene is TRBJ2-2, the V gene TRBV30, with D hard to call. The sample taken for sequencing was a population of CD138-negative cells sorted from bone marrow. The DNA for the CDR3 is TGTACCTGGAGTAGGGCTGGCGGGGAGCTGTTTTTT. Translated: CTWSRAGGELFF.